The clone carrying this T cell receptor (beta chain) has more than one count but fewer than ten. Its target is unknown. The data derive from a study of beta chain features in type 1 diabetes. The study, taken as a whole, reports: Significant though moderate, a shortening of TCRB CDR3s appeared in all four CD4+ subsets of Type 1 diabetes patients.

The entirety of the isolated RNA underwent reverse transcription, so expressed TCRB transcripts were sequenced. Clones were read by immunoSEQ multiplex PCR, and TCRdb kept only the in-frame ones, dropping some. There are 85,000 to 110,000 clones in the sample; around 30% occur only once, and approximately 0.5% lies in the top ten. Via the markers CD45RO/CCR7/CD25/CD127/CD95/CD27, stem cell-like memory, regulatory, central memory and naive CD4+ cells were sorted. After removal of 7 bases from V and 12 bases from J, the junction contained 11 bases not matched to a gene. The CDR3 runs 14 residues. The germline gives CDR1 SEHNR, CDR2 FQNEAQ (reference sequence).

The source is a woman aged 18-30 years with type 1 diabetes. The sequenced sample was central memory CD4+ T cells from blood. V usage is TRBV7-9 and J usage is TRBJ2-1; 11 bases are shared with TRBD2. CDR3 residues: CASNFYPGLAGQFF. The CDR3 DNA reads TGTGCCAGCAACTTCTACCCCGGACTAGCGGGGCAGTTCTTC.